Listed below are T cell receptor beta chains from one sample, sequenced in a study of metastatic and nonmetastatic thyroid tumors. TCRdb recomputed clones from the PCR reads via MiXCR. The sample consists of about 32,000 clones, less than 20% of them appearing once. Input material: blood. These receptors came from a female donor with papillary thyroid cancer or a benign thyroid nodule (not recorded which). Some clones in this sample may be carry-over from other donors' samples. Each CDR3 is given with its conserved first and last residue. A D gene is named only where the DNA matches it firmly. Clone size appears in some rows only: once, few, many, or a class for an expanded clone.

>NA|TRBJ2-2|few|TRBV28
TGTGCCAGCAGTTTACACCCCTACACCGGGGAGCTGTTTTTT
CASSLHPYTGELFF
>TRBD1|TRBJ2-5|many|TRBV18
TGTGCCAGCTCACCAAAGCGACAGGGAGAAGGGGAAGAGACCCAGTACTTC
CASSPKRQGEGEETQYF
>NA|TRBJ2-2|medium-sized|TRBV20-1
TGCAGTGCTAGACCATCCCGGACCCGGAGAGGAACCGGGGAGCTGTTTTTT
CSARPSRTRRGTGELFF
>NA|TRBJ2-7|few|TRBV11-2
TGTGCCAGCACAGATTTGGTCGAGCAGTACTTC
CASTDLVEQYF
>TRBD2|TRBJ2-7|medium-sized|TRBV13
TGTGCCAGCAGCTCGGGACTAGCGAAGGTCCTCTACGAGCAGTACTTC
CASSSGLAKVLYEQYF
>TRBD1|TRBJ2-5|many|TRBV24-1
TGTGCCACCAGTGACACCCACCGGACAGGGAGGATCCAAGAGACCCAGTACTTC
CATSDTHRTGRIQETQYF
>TRBD2|TRBJ2-1|many|TRBV10-1
TGCGCCAGCACGAGTGGTAGCGGGGGGTCCTACAATGAGCAGTTCTTC
CASTSGSGGSYNEQFF
>NA|TRBJ2-7|many|TRBV12-3/TRBV12-4
TGTGCCAGCAGCCCCTGGGGACCTAGCTCCTACAAGCAGTACTTC
CASSPWGPSSYKQYF
>TRBD2|TRBJ2-7|NA|TRBV6-1
TGTGCCAGCAGGCAGAGGGAGGGTCGCGTTATGTACGAGCAGTACTTC
CASRQREGRVMYEQYF
>NA|TRBJ2-3|many|TRBV6-1
TGTGCCAGCACCAAGTACGGGACCCCTAGAACCGATACGCAGTATTTT
CASTKYGTPRTDTQYF
>NA|TRBJ2-7|many|TRBV15
TGTGCCACCAGCAGCCGGGACGAATTTTTAGACGAGCAGTACTTC
CATSSRDEFLDEQYF
>TRBD1|TRBJ1-1|many|TRBV7-3
TGTGCCAGCAGCTCTACAGGGGGCGGGGGCGCTGAAGCTTTCTTT
CASSSTGGGGAEAFF
>NA|TRBJ1-2|NA|TRBV12-3/TRBV12-4
TGTGCCACCAGTTTATCTTCACGGCGGGCTTCAGGCGGCTACACCTTC
CATSLSSRRASGGYTF
>NA|TRBJ2-2|many|TRBV5-1
TGCGCCAGCAGCTTCCAGGGTACCGGGGAGCTGTTTTTT
CASSFQGTGELFF
>NA|TRBJ2-7|NA|TRBV28
TGTGCCAGCAGTTTAGGGGCAGGGGCCCCCTACGAGCAGTACTTC
CASSLGAGAPYEQYF
>NA|TRBJ1-1|many|TRBV2
TGTGCCAGCACCAGAGGCCTGAACACTGAAGCTTTCTTT
CASTRGLNTEAFF
>NA|TRBJ1-2|few|TRBV15
TGTGCCACCAGCAGAGAGATAGGGGTTGGCTATGGCTACACCTTC
CATSREIGVGYGYTF
>TRBD1|TRBJ2-5|few|TRBV6-1
TGTGCCAGCAAAGCCCGGGACAGTTTAGAGACCCAGTACTTC
CASKARDSLETQYF
>NA|TRBJ1-1|many|TRBV6-1
TGTGCCAGCAGTGAAGGGGTACAGGGAGTCACTGAAGCTTTCTTT
CASSEGVQGVTEAFF
>TRBD2|TRBJ2-2|few|TRBV20-1
TGCAGTGCTAGGCCTAGCGGGGGGTCCCTCGGGGAGCTGTTTTTT
CSARPSGGSLGELFF
>NA|TRBJ1-2|NA|TRBV2
TGTGCCAGCAGTGAGCCGGGGGCGGGGTATGGCTACACCTTC
CASSEPGAGYGYTF
>NA|TRBJ1-2|many|TRBV6-5
TGTGCCAGCAGTTACACTGGGCCCTATGGCTACACCTTC
CASSYTGPYGYTF
>NA|TRBJ2-7|NA|TRBV11-2
TGTGCCAGCAGCTTAGTAGAACTAGGACTTAGCCTCTACGAGCAGTACTTC
CASSLVELGLSLYEQYF
>TRBD2|TRBJ2-1|NA|TRBV19
TGTGCCAGTAGTATAGGTAGCGGGCCCTTTAATGAGCAGTTCTTC
CASSIGSGPFNEQFF
>TRBD1|TRBJ2-5|NA|TRBV6-1
TGTGCCAGCAGTGCGTGGACAGGGGCGGAGACCCAGTACTTC
CASSAWTGAETQYF
>TRBD2|TRBJ2-7|many|TRBV20-1
TGCAGTGCTAGAGCTTGGACTAGCGGGCGACTAACAAGCTCCTACGAGCAGTACTTC
CSARAWTSGRLTSSYEQYF
>NA|TRBJ2-7|many|TRBV20-1
TGCAGTGCTAGAGTCCCAGCCGAACCTTACGAGCAGTACTTC
CSARVPAEPYEQYF
>TRBD2|TRBJ2-3|medium-sized|TRBV6-1
TGTGCCAGCAGTACCGGGACTAGCTGGCGGACGCAGTATTTT
CASSTGTSWRTQYF
>NA|TRBJ1-1|many|TRBV18
TGTGCCAGCTCACCGGAGGAGAGGGGCACTGAAGCTTTCTTT
CASSPEERGTEAFF
>NA|TRBJ2-3|many|TRBV11-2
TGTGCCAGCAGCGCCGACTCTTATACGCAGTATTTT
CASSADSYTQYF
>NA|TRBJ2-7|many|TRBV7-6
TGTGCCAGCAGCTCCCGGACAGACTACGAGCAGTACTTC
CASSSRTDYEQYF
>NA|TRBJ2-5|many|TRBV5-1
TGCGCCAGCAACCCGGGACACAGACAAGAGACCCAGTACTTC
CASNPGHRQETQYF
>TRBD2|TRBJ2-5|NA|TRBV20-1
TGCAGTGCTCATCCCCCGGGACTAGCAGGAGAGACCCAGTACTTC
CSAHPPGLAGETQYF
>NA|TRBJ2-7|few|TRBV28
TGTGCCAGCAGTCTGGACAGCCCTACCTACGAGCAGTACTTC
CASSLDSPTYEQYF
>NA|TRBJ1-2|NA|TRBV12-3/TRBV12-4
TGTGCCAGCAACCGAGGGGGGACTGGCTATGGCTACACCTTC
CASNRGGTGYGYTF
>NA|TRBJ1-1|NA|TRBV6-1
TGTGCCAGCAATTCAGGACAGAGGAACACTGAAGCTTTCTTT
CASNSGQRNTEAFF
>NA|TRBJ1-4|NA|TRBV11-2
TGTGCCAGCAGCCTGAACGGGGGGCGGGGAGGCCCGGTTTCTAATGAAAAACTGTTTTTT
CASSLNGGRGGPVSNEKLFF
>NA|TRBJ1-1|many|TRBV19
TGTGCCAGTAGTATTCGCCCCCCGGACACTGAAGCTTTCTTT
CASSIRPPDTEAFF
>NA|TRBJ1-4|NA|TRBV20-1
TGCAGTGCTAGAGAGTTTACGGCTGCAACTAATGAAAGACTGTTTTTT
CSAREFTAATNERLFF
>NA|TRBJ1-2|many|TRBV18
TGTGCCAGCTCACAAGGGGGGTATGGCTACACCTTC
CASSQGGYGYTF
>TRBD2|TRBJ2-1|NA|TRBV12-3/TRBV12-4
TGTGCCAGTCTGAGGCTAGCGGGGATCTACAATGAGCAGTTCTTC
CASLRLAGIYNEQFF
>NA|TRBJ2-5|many|TRBV5-6
TGTGCCAGCAGCGTGGGATCCGGAGAGACCCAGTACTTC
CASSVGSGETQYF